These 16 T cell receptor beta chains came from one sample sequenced in a study of T cell changes during pregnancy in multiple sclerosis. Clones were sequenced by immunoSEQ multiplex PCR, and TCRdb holds only the in-frame ones, with some missing. This repertoire shows over 30,000 clones, roughly 94% found once; its top ten account for roughly 0.72%. The input for sequencing was CD4+ T cells from peripheral blood mononuclear cells, taken in the third trimester of pregnancy. Every receptor here comes from a female donor with multiple sclerosis, enrolled in a pregnancy study.

The rearrangement links TRBV11-2 to TRBJ1-4; perhaps TRBD1 as D (6 bases). Germline V gives CDR1 SGHAT, CDR2 FQNNGV. The CDR3 runs to 16 residues. V was trimmed by 1 base and J by 11 bases, leaving 20 bases between them. The chain's CDR3 is CASSLVLGPGTSKLFF. As DNA, the CDR3 is TGTGCCAGCAGCTTAGTCCTGGGGCCCGGGACAAGTAAACTGTTTTTT.

The chain has TRBV28 and TRBJ2-5, with 9 bases lining up with TRBD1. The length of the CDR3 is 15 residues. In germline, CDR1 is MDHEN, CDR2 SYDVKM. After removal of 6 bases from V and 5 bases from J, the junction contained 10 bases not matched to a gene. The CDR3 DNA is TGTGCCAGCAGAGAGGGACAGGGCATGGGGGAGACCCAGTACTTC. Protein: CASREGQGMGETQYF.

The rearrangement joins TRBV5-1 to TRBJ2-2; 10 bases align to TRBD2. This CDR3 has 15 residues. In germline, CDR1 is SGHRS, CDR2 YFSETQ. Losses at the gene ends were 5 bases for V and 3 bases for J; bases not matched to a gene: 4. CDR3 DNA sequence: TGCGCCAGCAGTGGACTAGCGGACTACACCGGGGAGCTGTTTTTT. This sequence encodes CASSGLADYTGELFF.

The rearrangement uses TRBV7-2 and TRBJ2-5; TRBD2 matches at 14 bases. The V gene end was trimmed by 4 bases and the J gene end by 4 bases; junction bases not matched to a gene: 8. Per the germline V gene, CDR1 is SGHTA and CDR2 is FQGNSA. There are 17 residues in the CDR3. CDR3 loop: CASSSGLAGARTETQYF. As DNA, the CDR3 is TGTGCCAGCAGCTCGGGACTAGCGGGAGCACGGACAGAGACCCAGTACTTC.

V gene TRBV25-1 combines with J gene TRBJ2-2; a possible D gene is TRBD1 (5 bases). The CDR3 totals 12 residues. CDR1 and CDR2 from the germline V gene are MGHDK and SYGVNS. V dropped 5 bases and J dropped 7 bases, with 8 bases sitting between them. The CDR3 bases are TGTGCCAGCAGTCAGGGTAACGGGGAGCTGTTTTTT. Its protein is CASSQGNGELFF.

This chain uses TRBV7-3 with TRBJ2-1, with TRBD2 matching 11 bases. CDR1 SGHTA and CDR2 FQGTGA come from the germline V gene. Trimming at V came to 5 bases and at J to 9 bases, leaving 9 bases not matched to a gene. The CDR3 totals 15 residues. This CDR3 is CASSPTGTSGGEQFF. CDR3 in DNA: TGTGCCAGCAGCCCAACCGGGACTAGCGGAGGTGAGCAGTTCTTC. Together with reference TRBV7-3 and TRBJ2-1, the CDR3 gives the full variable domain: GAGVSQTPSNKVTEKGKYVELRCDPISGHTALYWYRQSLGQGPEFLIYFQGTGAADDSGLPNDRFFAVRPEGSVSTLKIQRTERGDSAVYLCASSPTGTSGGEQFFGPGTRLTVL.

This chain links TRBV19 with TRBJ1-2; 9 positions match TRBD1. The junction had 4 bases not matched to a gene; V was cut back by 10 bases and J by 4 bases. The CDR3 is 12 amino acids. Per the germline V gene, CDR1 is LNHDA and CDR2 is SQIVND (reference sequence). CDR3: CATVDRGYGYTF. CDR3 bases: TGTGCCACTGTGGACAGGGGCTATGGCTACACCTTC.

The chain employs TRBV28 and TRBJ2-2; no reliable D call. The V end was cut by 6 bases, the J end by 0 bases, with 5 bases between. The CDR3 consists of 13 residues. Germline assignment: CDR1 MDHEN and CDR2 SYDVKM. CDR3 in amino acids: CASRSSNTGELFF. CDR3 bases: TGTGCCAGCAGATCCTCGAACACCGGGGAGCTGTTTTTT.

V gene TRBV5-1 combines with J gene TRBJ2-5, with 8 bases matching TRBD1. CDR3 length equals 15 residues. Per the germline V gene, CDR1 is SGHRS and CDR2 is YFSETQ. J gave up 1 base and V 2 bases, and 4 bases lay outside the gene matches. The CDR3: CASSFRGQGQETQYF. The DNA for the CDR3 is TGCGCCAGCAGCTTTCGTGGACAGGGCCAAGAGACCCAGTACTTC.

The chain couples TRBV4-2 to TRBJ2-3, with 7 bases fitting TRBD2. V trimming: 4 bases; J trimming: 6 bases; junction bases outside the gene matches: 10. The CDR3 length is 15 residues. CDR1 is LGHNA, CDR2 YNFKEQ, per germline. CDR3 nucleotide sequence: TGTGCCAGCAGCCGTGGGCGGGGGTTTGGGGATACGCAGTATTTT. This encodes CASSRGRGFGDTQYF.

This clone was recorded once. This sequence joins TRBV7-9 and TRBJ2-7; 7 nucleotides match TRBD2. V lost 4 bases to trimming and J lost 3 bases; unmatched junction nucleotides: 3. The CDR3 has 13 residues. CDR1 is SEHNR and CDR2 is FQNEAQ in the germline V gene (reference sequence). Here the CDR3 reads CASSSGLFYEQYF. The CDR3 DNA reads as TGTGCCAGCAGCTCGGGACTATTCTACGAGCAGTACTTC.

This chain links TRBV6-6 with TRBJ2-7, with TRBD2 matching over 12 bases. The CDR3 runs 15 residues. The ends lost 0 bases at V and 4 bases at J; junction bases unmatched: 1. Germline CDR1 reads MNHNY; CDR2 reads SVGAGI (reference sequence). The chain's CDR3 is CASSYSTSGSYEQYF. The DNA for the CDR3 is TGTGCCAGCAGTTACTCGACTAGCGGGAGTTACGAGCAGTACTTC.

V is TRBV5-4 and J is TRBJ2-6; D unresolved. Germline lookup yields CDR1 SGHNT and CDR2 YYREEE (reference sequence). The V gene lost 0 bases and the J gene lost 2 bases, with 6 bases spanning the gap. This CDR3 contains 15 residues. CDR3 sequence reads: CASSLDATGANVLTF. The CDR3 region has the DNA TGTGCCAGCAGCTTGGACGCGACTGGGGCCAACGTCCTGACTTTC.

The chain is built from TRBV6-1 and TRBJ2-2; weak D call: TRBD2 (6 bases). This CDR3 has 17 amino acids. The V gene's germline CDR1 is MNHNS and CDR2 SASEGT. V was shortened by 3 bases and J by 0 bases, with 14 bases between the two germline ends. CDR3 protein: CASSDKRDLANTGELFF. The CDR3 nucleotides read TGTGCCAGCAGTGATAAAAGGGACTTGGCGAACACCGGGGAGCTGTTTTTT.

V and J are TRBV6-5 and TRBJ1-2, with D possibly TRBD1 on 6 matching bases. The CDR3 totals 12 residues. V was clipped by 5 bases and J by 4 bases, with 8 bases between them. Per germline, CDR1 MNHEY and CDR2 SVGAGI. The CDR3 DNA follows: TGTGCCAGCAGTCAGACAGGCTATGGCTACACCTTC. Protein sequence: CASSQTGYGYTF.

This clone was counted a single time. The CDR3 protein is CAWAGLTWTETQYF. The CDR3 DNA follows: TGTGCCTGGGCAGGACTGACGTGGACCGAGACCCAGTACTTC. The chain has TRBV30 and TRBJ2-5, with a possible D match to TRBD2 (5 bases). The CDR3 covers 14 residues. Germline loops: CDR1 GTSNPN, CDR2 SVGIG (reference sequence). The V end lost 5 bases, the J end lost 5 bases, and 18 bases lay between the germline ends.